Below, one T cell receptor beta chain is given with its context. Antigen specificity is unknown. The data were obtained in a study of blood T cells in healthy people across ages. Study in general: Every two T cells gave about one barcoded beta molecule via template switching. Study results and limitations: It was the long-lived donors that had more naive CD4+ cells and higher diversity than aged donors.

Trimming cost V 2 bases and J 7 bases, with 12 bases left between them. The CDR3 covers 13 residues. Germline V gives CDR1 SGHTA, CDR2 FQGNSA. It was with a sample-barcoded 5' primer and a J-beta primer mix that a second PCR of roughly 7 to 12 cycles was run. Every cDNA was tagged by a template-switch adaptor with 12 random nucleotides. TCRdb reprocessed the 5' RACE reads with MiXCR, giving one entry per CDR3 protein. The sample contains some 1.4 million distinct CDR3 sequences, around 39% of which appear only once. Roughly 10 milliliters was the volume of peripheral blood drawn from each donor. The sample comprised blood. The source of this sequence is a woman aged 18 to 35 in good health. The chain joins TRBV7-2 to TRBJ2-7, with D perhaps TRBD1 or TRBD2 (5 bases each). The CDR3 DNA follows: TGTGCCAGCAGCTTATGGGGGTCGCGGGAGCAGTACTTC. As protein: CASSLWGSREQYF. The full variable domain, in which reference TRBV7-2 and TRBJ2-7 provide the parts outside the CDR3, is GAGVSQSPSNKVTEKGKDVELRCDPISGHTALYWYRQSLGQGLEFLIYFQGNSAPDKSGLPSDRFSAERTGGSVSTLTIQRTQQEDSAVYLCASSLWGSREQYFGPGTRLTVT.